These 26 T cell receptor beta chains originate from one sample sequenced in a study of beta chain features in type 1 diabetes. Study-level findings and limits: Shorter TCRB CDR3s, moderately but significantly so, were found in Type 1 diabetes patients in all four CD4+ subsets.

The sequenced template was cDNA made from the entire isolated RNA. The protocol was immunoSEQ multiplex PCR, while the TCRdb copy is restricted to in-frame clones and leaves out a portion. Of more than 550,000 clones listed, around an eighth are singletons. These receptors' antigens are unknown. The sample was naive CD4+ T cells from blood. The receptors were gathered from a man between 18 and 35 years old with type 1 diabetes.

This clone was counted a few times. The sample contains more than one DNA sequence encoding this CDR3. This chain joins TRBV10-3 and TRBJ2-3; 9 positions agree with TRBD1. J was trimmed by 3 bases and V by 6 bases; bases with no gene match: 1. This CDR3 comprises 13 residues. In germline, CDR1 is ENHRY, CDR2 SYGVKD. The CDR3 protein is CAISGTGTDTQYF. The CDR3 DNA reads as TGTGCCATCAGCGGGACAGGGACAGATACGCAGTATTTT.

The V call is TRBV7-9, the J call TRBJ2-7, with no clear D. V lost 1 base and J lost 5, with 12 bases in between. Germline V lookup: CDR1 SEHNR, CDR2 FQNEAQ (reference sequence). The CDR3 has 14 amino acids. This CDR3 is CASSLEAEINEQYF. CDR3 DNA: TGTGCCAGCAGCTTAGAGGCAGAAATTAACGAGCAGTACTTC.

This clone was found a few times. As DNA, the CDR3 is TGTGCCTGGAGTGTACAGGGCAAGTACTATGGCTACACCTTC. Translation gives CAWSVQGKYYGYTF. The chain links TRBV30 to TRBJ1-2; TRBD1 is a possible D gene (6 bases). Germline V gene data show CDR1 as GTSNPN and CDR2 as SVGIG (reference sequence). The CDR3 length is 14 residues. The ends were cut back, 0 bases at V and 3 bases at J, with 11 bases in the middle.

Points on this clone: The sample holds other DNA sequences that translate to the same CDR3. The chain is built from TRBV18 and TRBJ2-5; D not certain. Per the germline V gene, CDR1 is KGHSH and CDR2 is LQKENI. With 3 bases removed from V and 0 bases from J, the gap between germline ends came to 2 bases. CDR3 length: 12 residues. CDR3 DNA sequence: TGTGCCAGCTCACCGTACCAAGAGACCCAGTACTTC. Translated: CASSPYQETQYF.

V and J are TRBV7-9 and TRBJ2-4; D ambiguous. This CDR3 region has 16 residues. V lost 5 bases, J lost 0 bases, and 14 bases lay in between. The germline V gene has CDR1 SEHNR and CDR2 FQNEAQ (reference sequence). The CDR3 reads CASSRGEVLAKNIQYF. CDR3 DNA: TGTGCCAGCAGCCGCGGAGAGGTCCTAGCCAAAAACATTCAGTACTTC.

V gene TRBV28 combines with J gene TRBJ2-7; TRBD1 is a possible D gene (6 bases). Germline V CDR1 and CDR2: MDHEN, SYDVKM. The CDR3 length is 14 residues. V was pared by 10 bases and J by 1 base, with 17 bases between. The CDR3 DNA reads TGTGCCACCAACCGACAGGCCCGTTCCTACGAGCAGTACTTC. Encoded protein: CATNRQARSYEQYF.

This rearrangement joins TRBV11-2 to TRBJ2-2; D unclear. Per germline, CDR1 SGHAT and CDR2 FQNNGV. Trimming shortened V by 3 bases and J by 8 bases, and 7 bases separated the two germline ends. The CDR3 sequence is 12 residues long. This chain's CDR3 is CASSFLLGELFF. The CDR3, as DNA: TGTGCCAGCAGCTTCCTGCTAGGGGAGCTGTTTTTT. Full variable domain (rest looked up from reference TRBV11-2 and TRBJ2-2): EAGVAQSPRYKIIEKRQSVAFWCNPISGHATLYWYQQILGQGPKLLIQFQNNGVVDDSQLPKDRFSAERLKGVDSTLKIQPAKLEDSAVYLCASSFLLGELFFGEGSRLTVL.

CDR3 sequence: CASAGDTQYF. The DNA of the CDR3 is TGTGCCAGCGCGGGAGATACGCAGTATTTT. J is TRBJ2-3 and V is TRBV7-9; maybe TRBD2 (5 bases). This CDR3 has 10 residues. Between the trimmed V and J ends, which lost 8 bases and 5 bases, there was a span of 5 bases. Germline loops: CDR1 SEHNR, CDR2 FQNEAQ (reference sequence).

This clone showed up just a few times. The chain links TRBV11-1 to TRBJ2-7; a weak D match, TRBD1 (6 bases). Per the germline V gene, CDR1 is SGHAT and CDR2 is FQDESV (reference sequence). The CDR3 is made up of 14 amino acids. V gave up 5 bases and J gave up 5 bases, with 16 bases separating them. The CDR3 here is CASSKGGVMNEQYF. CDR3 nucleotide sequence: TGTGCCAGCAGCAAAGGGGGAGTGATGAACGAGCAGTACTTC.

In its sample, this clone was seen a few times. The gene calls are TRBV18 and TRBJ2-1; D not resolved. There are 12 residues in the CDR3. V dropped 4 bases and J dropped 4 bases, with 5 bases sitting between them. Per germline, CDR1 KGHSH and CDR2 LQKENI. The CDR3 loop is CASSLVYNEQFF. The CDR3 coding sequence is TGTGCCAGCTCACTCGTATACAATGAGCAGTTCTTC.

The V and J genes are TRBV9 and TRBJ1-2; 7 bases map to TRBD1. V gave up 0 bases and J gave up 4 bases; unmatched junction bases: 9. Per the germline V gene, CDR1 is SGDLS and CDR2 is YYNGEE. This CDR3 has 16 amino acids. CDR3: CASSVEGSGGVYGYTF. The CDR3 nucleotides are TGTGCCAGCAGCGTAGAAGGTTCAGGGGGGGTCTATGGCTACACCTTC. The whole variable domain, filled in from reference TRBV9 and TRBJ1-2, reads DSGVTQTPKHLITATGQRVTLRCSPRSGDLSVYWYQQSLDQGLQFLIQYYNGEERAKGNILERFSAQQFPDLHSELNLSSLELGDSALYFCASSVEGSGGVYGYTFGSGTRLTVV.

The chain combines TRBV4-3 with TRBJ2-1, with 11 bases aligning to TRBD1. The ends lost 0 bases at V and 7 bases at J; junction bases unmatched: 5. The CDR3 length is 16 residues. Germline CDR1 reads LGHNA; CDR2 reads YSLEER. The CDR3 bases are TGCGCCAGCAGCCAAGAAAGGGACAGGGGGGGGAATGAGCAGTTCTTC. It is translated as CASSQERDRGGNEQFF.

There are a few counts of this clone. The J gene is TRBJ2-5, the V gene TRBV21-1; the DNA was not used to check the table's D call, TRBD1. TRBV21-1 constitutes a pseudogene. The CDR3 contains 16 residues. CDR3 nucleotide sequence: TGTGCCAGCAGCAGATCCAGGGGGTCGGTAATGGAGACCCAGTACTTC. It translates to CASSRSRGSVMETQYF.

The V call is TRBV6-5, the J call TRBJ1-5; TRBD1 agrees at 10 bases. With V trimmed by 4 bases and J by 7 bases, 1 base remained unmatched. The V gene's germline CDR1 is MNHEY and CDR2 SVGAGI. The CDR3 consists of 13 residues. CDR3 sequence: CASSWDRGQPQHF. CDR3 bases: TGTGCCAGCAGTTGGGACAGGGGACAGCCCCAGCATTTT.

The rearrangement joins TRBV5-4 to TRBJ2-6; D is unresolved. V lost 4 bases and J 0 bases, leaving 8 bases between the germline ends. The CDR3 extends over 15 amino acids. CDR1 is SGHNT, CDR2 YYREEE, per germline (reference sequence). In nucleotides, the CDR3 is TGTGCCAGCAGCGACCCGCACTCTGGGGCCAACGTCCTGACTTTC. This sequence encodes CASSDPHSGANVLTF.

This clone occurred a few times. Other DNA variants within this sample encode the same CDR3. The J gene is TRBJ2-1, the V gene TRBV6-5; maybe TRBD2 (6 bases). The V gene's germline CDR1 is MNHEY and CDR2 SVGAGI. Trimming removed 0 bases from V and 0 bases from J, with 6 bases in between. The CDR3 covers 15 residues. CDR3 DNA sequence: TGTGCCAGCAGTTACTCGGGAGGCTCCTACAATGAGCAGTTCTTC. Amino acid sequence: CASSYSGGSYNEQFF.

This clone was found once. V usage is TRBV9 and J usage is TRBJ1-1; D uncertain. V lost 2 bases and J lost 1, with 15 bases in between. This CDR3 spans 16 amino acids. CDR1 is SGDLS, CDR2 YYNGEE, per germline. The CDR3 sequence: CASSVHTPDTNTEAFF. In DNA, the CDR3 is TGTGCCAGCAGCGTCCATACCCCCGACACGAACACTGAAGCTTTCTTT.

This chain's CDR3 is CASSLSVRATDTQYF. The DNA for the CDR3 is TGTGCCAGCAGCCTTTCTGTGAGAGCCACAGATACGCAGTATTTT. V and J are TRBV27 and TRBJ2-3; D call uncertain. V was trimmed by 6 bases and J by 2 bases, leaving 15 bases between them. The CDR3 runs 15 residues. The germline V gene has CDR1 MNHEY and CDR2 SMNVEV (reference sequence).

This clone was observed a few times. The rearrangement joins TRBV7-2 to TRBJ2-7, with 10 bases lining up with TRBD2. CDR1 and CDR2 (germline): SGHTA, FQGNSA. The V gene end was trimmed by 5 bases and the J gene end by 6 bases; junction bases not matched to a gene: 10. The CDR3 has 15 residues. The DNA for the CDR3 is TGTGCCAGCAGCAACTCGCTAGCGGGAGCAGGCGAGCAGTACTTC. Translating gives CASSNSLAGAGEQYF.

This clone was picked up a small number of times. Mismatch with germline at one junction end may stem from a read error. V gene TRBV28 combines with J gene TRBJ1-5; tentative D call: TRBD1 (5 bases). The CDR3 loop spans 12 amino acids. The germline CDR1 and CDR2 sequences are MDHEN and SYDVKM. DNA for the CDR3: TGTGCCACCAGTGCCAGGGATCAGCCCCAGCATTTT. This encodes CATSARDQPQHF.

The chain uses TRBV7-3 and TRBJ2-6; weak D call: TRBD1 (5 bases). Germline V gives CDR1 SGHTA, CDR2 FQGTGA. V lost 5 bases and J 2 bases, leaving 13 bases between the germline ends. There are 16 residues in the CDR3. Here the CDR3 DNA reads TGTGCCAGCAGCCCCCGCCCAGGGACTGGGGCCAACGTCCTGACTTTC. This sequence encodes CASSPRPGTGANVLTF.

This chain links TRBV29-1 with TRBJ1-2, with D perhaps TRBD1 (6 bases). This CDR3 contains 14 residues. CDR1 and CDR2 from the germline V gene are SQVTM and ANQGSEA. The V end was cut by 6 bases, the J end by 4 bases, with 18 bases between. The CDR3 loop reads CSVYPRTAGYGYTF. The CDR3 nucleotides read TGCAGCGTCTACCCCCGGACAGCCGGCTATGGCTACACCTTC.

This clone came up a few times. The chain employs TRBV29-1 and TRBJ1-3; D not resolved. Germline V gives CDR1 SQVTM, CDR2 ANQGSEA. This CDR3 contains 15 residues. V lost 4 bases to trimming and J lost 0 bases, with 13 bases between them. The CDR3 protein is CSVALLASSGNTIYF. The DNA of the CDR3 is TGCAGCGTTGCTCTCCTTGCTAGCTCTGGAAACACCATATATTTT. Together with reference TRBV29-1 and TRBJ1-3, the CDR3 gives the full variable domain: SAVISQKPSRDICQRGTSLTIQCQVDSQVTMMFWYRQQPGQSLTLIATANQGSEATYESGFVIDKFPISRPNLTFSTLTVSNMSPEDSSIYLCSVALLASSGNTIYFGEGSWLTVV.

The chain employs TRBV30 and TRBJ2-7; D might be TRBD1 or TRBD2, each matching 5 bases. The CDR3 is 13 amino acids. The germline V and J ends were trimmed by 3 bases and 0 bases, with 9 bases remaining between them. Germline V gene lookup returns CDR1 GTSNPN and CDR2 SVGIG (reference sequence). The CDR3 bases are TGTGCCTGGAGCCGGGGCCGCTCCTACGAGCAGTACTTC. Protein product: CAWSRGRSYEQYF.

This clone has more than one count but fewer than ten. The CDR3 here is CASSVVGADRGLSPLHF. CDR3 nucleotides: TGTGCCAGCAGCGTAGTAGGGGCGGACAGAGGCCTTTCACCCCTCCACTTT. J is TRBJ1-6 and V is TRBV9; D possibly corresponds to TRBD1 (6 bases). Trimming cost V 0 bases and J 9 bases, with 19 bases left between them. Germline V gives CDR1 SGDLS, CDR2 YYNGEE. This CDR3 region has 17 residues.

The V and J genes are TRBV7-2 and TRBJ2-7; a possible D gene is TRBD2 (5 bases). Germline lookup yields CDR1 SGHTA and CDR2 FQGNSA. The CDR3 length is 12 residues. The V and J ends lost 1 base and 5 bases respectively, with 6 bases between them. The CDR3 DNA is TGTGCCAGCAGCTTAGTGGGAGACGAGCAGTACTTC. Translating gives CASSLVGDEQYF. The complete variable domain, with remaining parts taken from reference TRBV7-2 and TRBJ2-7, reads GAGVSQSPSNKVTEKGKDVELRCDPISGHTALYWYRQSLGQGLEFLIYFQGNSAPDKSGLPSDRFSAERTGGSVSTLTIQRTQQEDSAVYLCASSLVGDEQYFGPGTRLTVT.